The T cell receptor (beta chain) under discussion was sequenced for a study of cytomegalovirus exposure and HLA in healthy donors. Regarding the study as a whole: According to an earlier analysis, most TCR beta V segments yielded productive rearrangements about 90% or about 30% of the time. Sequences of the TCR beta chain were said to predict the HLA-A and HLA-B alleles of most subjects accurately. TCR beta chains numbering more than 150 were designated cytomegalovirus-associated.

60 Vbeta and 13 Jbeta primers were used in PCR. In the authors' methods: An analysis performed later counted 60 million to 90 million unique TCR beta chains (around 10 million of them shared). TCRdb's table, derived via immunoSEQ multiplex PCR, lists solely in-frame clones and lacks some. V and J calls and clone size are given by that table; D and trimming were obtained from the DNA. The sample totals about 59,000 clones. A remark on this clone: Antigen unknown.

CDR3 length equals 14 residues. Trimming stripped 2 bases from V and 6 bases from J, with 13 bases between. Per the germline V gene, CDR1 is KGHSH and CDR2 is LQKENI. This receptor was taken from a man aged 25 to 45 in good health and CMV-seropositive. The chain has TRBV18 and TRBJ1-1, with no clear D. The sample taken for sequencing was PBMCs. The CDR3 region is CASSPTQVYSEAFF. CDR3 coding DNA: TGTGCCAGCTCACCAACTCAGGTGTACTCTGAAGCTTTCTTT.